This T cell receptor (beta chain) appears in the sequencing data of a study of tumor-infiltrating lymphocytes in primary liver carcinoma. Study summary: Primary liver carcinomas in the patients were surgically resected. The study reported T1-T3 N0M0 tumors spanning 4.2 to 10 cm. General observations from the study: The study found a significantly higher top-250-clone fraction in tumors than in blood (p = 0.039).

Researchers generated TCR beta cDNA from about 450 ng of total RNA, relying on a constant-region primer. Libraries of TCR beta came from three nested multiplex PCR rounds with slightly modified ARM-PCR. One entry per CDR3 protein, called by TCRdb with MiXCR from the multiplex PCR reads. The data hold about 180,000 distinct CDR3 sequences, with around 60% observed a single time. This clonotype occurred a few times. Antigen unknown. Germline DNA was extracted alongside blood RNA, which was obtained from unsorted whole blood. Before any surgery took place, four milliliters of peripheral blood were collected. The TCR comes from a man aged 40-49 years with primary liver carcinoma and hepatitis B virus infection. Sequenced sample: peripheral blood.

CDR3 sequence reads: CASSQTGGTGELFF. The CDR3 coding sequence is TGCGCCAGCAGCCAAACAGGGGGCACCGGGGAGCTGTTTTTT. The chain carries TRBV4-1 and TRBJ2-2, with 8 bases matching TRBD1. Germline V gene data show CDR1 as MGHRA and CDR2 as YSYEKL. J lost 4 bases, V lost 2 bases, and 0 bases had no gene match. This CDR3 region has 14 residues.